The rows below give T cell receptor beta chains drawn from one sample of a study of regulatory T cells in long-lasting Graves disease. TCRdb called the multiplex PCR reads again in MiXCR, with one record for every CDR3 protein. The sample carries almost 350,000 distinct CDR3 sequences, about 20% recorded once. The sample here was peripheral blood mononuclear cells (PBMCs), taken when the disease was refractory, from a patient treated with antithyroid drugs. These receptor sequences come from a female donor with Graves disease. The CDR3 runs from the conserved cysteine through the conserved F or W. A D gene is named only where the DNA matches it firmly. The size field is filled for only some rows; it gives once, few, many or a size class.

TRBV12-3/TRBV12-4	NA	many	TRBJ1-5	TGTGCCAGCAGTTCGGGGGCAGGGGTCAGGATTAGCAATCAGCCCCAGCATTTT	CASSSGAGVRISNQPQHF
TRBV5-1	TRBD1	few	TRBJ2-7	TGCGCCAGCAGCTTCGGACAGGGGATGCGAGGTCCCCAGTACTTC	CASSFGQGMRGPQYF
TRBV27	TRBD1	few	TRBJ2-1	TGTGCCAGCAGTTTTAATCGGGACAGATACAATGAGCAGTTCTTC	CASSFNRDRYNEQFF
TRBV29-1	TRBD1	many	TRBJ1-4	TGCAGCGTTGGGGGCGGGACAGGGACTGAAAAACTGTTTTTT	CSVGGGTGTEKLFF
TRBV2	NA	many	TRBJ2-2	TGTGCCAGCAGGGGATGGGGCACCGGGGAGCTGTTTTTT	CASRGWGTGELFF
TRBV12-3/TRBV12-4	TRBD2	NA	TRBJ2-7	TGTGCCAGCAGGGGACTAGCGGACGAGCAGTACTTC	CASRGLADEQYF
TRBV27	NA	many	TRBJ1-2	TGTGCCAGCAGAATTATTGGCCAGACAGGCATCTATGGCTACACCTTC	CASRIIGQTGIYGYTF
TRBV6-1	NA	NA	TRBJ2-3	TGTGCCAGCAGTGAATATCGGGGGATAGGCACAGATACGCAGTATTTT	CASSEYRGIGTDTQYF
TRBV27	NA	NA	TRBJ1-1	TGTGCCAGCAGCCGGAAGATCAGCACTGAAGCTTTCTTT	CASSRKISTEAFF
TRBV7-9	NA	NA	TRBJ2-1	TGTGCCAGCAGTCCGCCTAGCACCTACAATGAGCAGTTCTTC	CASSPPSTYNEQFF
TRBV20-1	TRBD1	NA	TRBJ2-3	TGCAGTGCTAGACGGCGGGACAGGGGCACAGATACGCAGTATTTT	CSARRRDRGTDTQYF
TRBV25-1	TRBD1	few	TRBJ2-5	TGTGCCACCAGAAGACAGGGGGCGGTGGAGACCCAGTACTTC	CATRRQGAVETQYF
TRBV11-2	NA	NA	TRBJ1-1	TGTGCCAGCAGCCCTCTGAGTTGGGGGAAGGGCACTGAAGCTTTCTTT	CASSPLSWGKGTEAFF
TRBV11-2	NA	NA	TRBJ2-1	TGTGCCAGCAGCTTTACGACAGGCGGCAGCTACAATGAGCAGTTCTTC	CASSFTTGGSYNEQFF
TRBV10-3	TRBD1	few	TRBJ1-5	TGTGCCATCAGTGGACAGGGGGGCCAGCCCCAGCATTTT	CAISGQGGQPQHF
TRBV30	NA	few	TRBJ2-7	TGTGCCTGGAGTGTAGGGCGGATACAAGGGCAGTACTTC	CAWSVGRIQGQYF
TRBV12-5	TRBD2	many	TRBJ2-5	TGTGCTAGTGGTTTGGTAACGACTAGCCCAGAGACCCAGTACTTC	CASGLVTTSPETQYF
TRBV12-3/TRBV12-4	NA	few	TRBJ1-4	TGTGCCGGCAGAAAGGACAGTAATGAAAAACTGTTTTTT	CAGRKDSNEKLFF
TRBV7-9	NA	NA	TRBJ2-3	TGTGCCAGCAGCTTAGCGAGTGGGGCCGGAACAGATACGCAGTATTTT	CASSLASGAGTDTQYF
TRBV5-1	NA	NA	TRBJ2-5	TGCGCCAGCAGCTCTTTCGGCGGGACACCAAAAAGCGTGTGGCAAGAGACCCAGTACTTC	CASSSFGGTPKSVWQETQYF
TRBV10-3	TRBD2	NA	TRBJ2-1	TGTGCCATCAGTGTTGCTAGCGGGCAGCAGTTCTTC	CAISVASGQQFF